These T cell receptor beta chains were read from a single sample in a study of a mutant IDH1 vaccine in newly diagnosed glioma. The method was immunoSEQ multiplex PCR; TCRdb's version includes in-frame clones alone and lacks a portion of them. The data contain about 33,000 clones, about four fifths of them seen just once; the ten biggest clones take up 7.1%. These receptors' targets are unknown. The material sequenced was PBMCs, taken from a glioma patient whose treatment included an IDH1 peptide vaccine. The origin of the receptors is a woman aged 18-35 years with glioma. Each CDR3 is given with its conserved first and last residue. D genes are given only for firm matches. Rows may omit the clone size; those that give it use once, few, many or a size class.

>TRBJ2-3|TRBV5-1|.|14|.
TGCGCCAGCAGCTTGGGTCCCTTAACAGATACGCAGTATTTT
CASSLGPLTDTQYF
>TRBJ1-4|TRBV6-5|.|16|TRBD1
TGTGCCAGCAGTTACTGGGCAGGGGGGTCTAATGAAAAACTGTTTTTT
CASSYWAGGSNEKLFF
>TRBJ1-1|TRBV4-1|few|15|.
TGCGCCAGCAGCCTAACGGGTTTCGGAGGGACTGAAGCTTTCTTT
CASSLTGFGGTEAFF
>TRBJ2-5|TRBV7-2|.|11|.
TGTGCCAGCACCTTGGGGGAGACCCAGTACTTC
CASTLGETQYF
>TRBJ2-5|TRBV7-8|.|17|.
TGTGCCAGCAGCTTCCAGGGGGGCCCTATAAACCAAGAGACCCAGTACTTC
CASSFQGGPINQETQYF
>TRBJ2-3|TRBV19|.|12|.
TGTGCCAGTAGTCGAAGCTCAGATACGCAGTATTTT
CASSRSSDTQYF
>TRBJ1-4|TRBV7-2|.|13|.
TGTGCCAGCAGCTTAGGGGCAACTGAAAAACTGTTTTTT
CASSLGATEKLFF
>TRBJ1-1|TRBV29-1|.|12|.
TGCAGCGTTACGGGGTTGGACACTGAAGCTTTCTTT
CSVTGLDTEAFF
>TRBJ1-5|TRBV25-1|.|15|.
TGTGCCAGCAGTGAACCGGGGGGGGGCAATCAGCCCCAGCATTTT
CASSEPGGGNQPQHF
>TRBJ2-7|TRBV19|.|15|.
TGTGCCAGTAGTACAAACGTAAAAGGGGCCTACGAGCAGTACTTC
CASSTNVKGAYEQYF
>TRBJ2-3|TRBV5-5|.|15|TRBD1
TGTGCCAGCAGCTGGGGGGACAGGGGAGAAGATACGCAGTATTTT
CASSWGDRGEDTQYF
>TRBJ2-1|TRBV28|.|15|.
TGTGCCAGCAGTTTAGGTCCGGCTAGAATGGCTGAGCAGTTCTTC
CASSLGPARMAEQFF
>TRBJ2-7|TRBV5-6|.|13|.
TGTGCCAGCAGCTTGGGACCGACCTACGAGCAGTACTTC
CASSLGPTYEQYF
>TRBJ2-7|TRBV27|.|17|TRBD2
TGTGCCAGCAGTTTATCTCCCCCGGGACTAGCTACCTACGAGCAGTACTTC
CASSLSPPGLATYEQYF
>TRBJ2-3|TRBV6-6|.|14|TRBD2
TGTGCCAGCGTCCTCGCGGGGGGAACAGATACGCAGTATTTT
CASVLAGGTDTQYF
>TRBJ1-4|TRBV7-9|.|16|TRBD1
TGTGCCAGCAGCTCAGGGACAGTTAACTCTAATGAAAAACTGTTTTTT
CASSSGTVNSNEKLFF
>TRBJ1-5|TRBV5-6|.|12|.
TGTGCCAGCAGCTTCCCGGGTCAGCCCCAGCATTTT
CASSFPGQPQHF
>TRBJ1-1|TRBV10-3|.|15|TRBD1
TGTGCCATCAGTGAGACCTTCGGGACAGACACTGAAGCTTTCTTT
CAISETFGTDTEAFF
>TRBJ1-6|TRBV5-6|.|15|.
TGTGCCAGCAGCTTGGCCTGGGGGGCGCGATCACCCCTCCACTTT
CASSLAWGARSPLHF
>TRBJ1-2|TRBV6-1|.|14|TRBD1
TGTGCCAGCAGGCCTGGACAGGGGGCGGGTTTTACCCACTTC
CASRPGQGAGFTHF
>TRBJ2-7|TRBV6-6|once|14|.
TGTGCCAGCAGCCCCCCGGGACACTCGAACGAGCAGTACTTC
CASSPPGHSNEQYF
>TRBJ1-1|TRBV6-6|.|14|TRBD1
TGTGCCAGCAGACCCGTCGACAGGGACACTGAAGCTTTCTTT
CASRPVDRDTEAFF
>TRBJ2-5|TRBV14|few|15|.
TGTGCCAGCAGCCCCCAGGGAACGAGGGGAGAGACCCAGTACTTC
CASSPQGTRGETQYF
>TRBJ1-1|TRBV7-2|.|14|.
TGTGCCAGCAGCTTCGCGGGGGCGCTTACTGAAGCTTTCTTT
CASSFAGALTEAFF
>TRBJ2-1|TRBV5-6|.|14|.
TGTGCCAGCAGCTTGGCGCTAGCATCCAATGAGCAGTTCTTC
CASSLALASNEQFF
>TRBJ2-7|TRBV27|.|18|.
TGTGCCAGCAGTTTATCGTCGTTTCCTGGTCAGGAGATCTACGAGCAGTACTTC
CASSLSSFPGQEIYEQYF
>TRBJ1-2|TRBV28|.|12|.
TGTGCCAGCGGAGACAGATTTGTTGGCTACACCTTC
CASGDRFVGYTF
>TRBJ2-7|TRBV4-1|.|15|.
TGCGCCAGCAGCCAAATCGACGCTAGCTCCTACGAGCAGTACTTC
CASSQIDASSYEQYF
>TRBJ2-5|TRBV7-6|.|12|.
TGTGCCAGCAGCTTAGCCGGGGAGACCCAGTACTTC
CASSLAGETQYF
>TRBJ2-5|TRBV14|.|16|.
TGTGCCAGCAGCCAAGTCGCCTCCACAAGGTTTGAGACCCAGTACTTC
CASSQVASTRFETQYF
>TRBJ2-5|TRBV7-2|.|11|.
TGTGCCAGCAGCTCCGTGGAGACCCAGTACTTC
CASSSVETQYF
>TRBJ1-4|TRBV5-6|.|12|.
TGTGCCAGCAGCGGCGTCGGTGAAAAACTGTTTTTT
CASSGVGEKLFF
>TRBJ1-2|TRBV6-1|.|15|TRBD1
TGTGCCAGCAGTGAAAAGGGGACAGGCGTGGGGGGCTACACCTTC
CASSEKGTGVGGYTF